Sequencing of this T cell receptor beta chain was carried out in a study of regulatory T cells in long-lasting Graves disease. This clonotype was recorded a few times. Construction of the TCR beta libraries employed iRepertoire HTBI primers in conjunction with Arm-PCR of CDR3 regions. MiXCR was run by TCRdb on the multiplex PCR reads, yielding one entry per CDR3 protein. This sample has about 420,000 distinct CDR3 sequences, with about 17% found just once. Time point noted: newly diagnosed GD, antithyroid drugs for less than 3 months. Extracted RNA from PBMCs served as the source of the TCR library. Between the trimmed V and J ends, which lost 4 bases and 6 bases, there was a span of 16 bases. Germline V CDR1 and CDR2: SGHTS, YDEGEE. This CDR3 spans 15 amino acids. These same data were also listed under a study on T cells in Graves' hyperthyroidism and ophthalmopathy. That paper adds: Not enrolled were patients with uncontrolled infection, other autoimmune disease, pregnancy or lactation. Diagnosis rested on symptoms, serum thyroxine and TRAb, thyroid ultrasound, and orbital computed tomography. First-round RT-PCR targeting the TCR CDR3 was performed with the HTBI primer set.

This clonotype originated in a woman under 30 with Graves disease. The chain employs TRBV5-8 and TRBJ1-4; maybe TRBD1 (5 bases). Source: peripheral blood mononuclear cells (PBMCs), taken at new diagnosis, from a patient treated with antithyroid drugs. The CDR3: CASSPGWQGDEKLFF. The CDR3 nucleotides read TGTGCCAGCAGCCCGGGTTGGCAGGGAGATGAAAAACTGTTTTTT.